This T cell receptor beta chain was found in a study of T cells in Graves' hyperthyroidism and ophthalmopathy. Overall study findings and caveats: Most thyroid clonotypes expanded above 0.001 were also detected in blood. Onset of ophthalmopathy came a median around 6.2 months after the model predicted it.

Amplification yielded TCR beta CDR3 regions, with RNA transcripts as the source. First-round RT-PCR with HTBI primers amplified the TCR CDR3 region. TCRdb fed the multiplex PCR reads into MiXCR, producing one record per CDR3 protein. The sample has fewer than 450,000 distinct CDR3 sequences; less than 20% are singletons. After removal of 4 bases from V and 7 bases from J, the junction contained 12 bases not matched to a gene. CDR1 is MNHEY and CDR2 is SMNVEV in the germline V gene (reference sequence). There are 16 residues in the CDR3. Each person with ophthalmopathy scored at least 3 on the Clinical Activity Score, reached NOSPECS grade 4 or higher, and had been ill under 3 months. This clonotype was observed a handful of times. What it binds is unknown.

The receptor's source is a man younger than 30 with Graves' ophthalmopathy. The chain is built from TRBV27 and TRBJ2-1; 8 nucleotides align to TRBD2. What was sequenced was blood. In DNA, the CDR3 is TGTGCCAGCAGTTACCCCCCGGGGGGGCTGTTAAATGAGCAGTTCTTC. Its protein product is CASSYPPGGLLNEQFF.